The subject of this entry is one T cell receptor beta chain. Its target is unknown. The data were produced by immunoSEQ multiplex PCR, yet TCRdb's version contains in-frame clones alone and is incomplete. The table lists just over 2,000,000 clones, roughly 94% of them singletons, with 0.13% in the top ten. This sample is drawn from a study of shared clonotypes between healthy human individuals. General study points: Rarefaction curves obtained for sorted subsets showed sequencing incomplete despite large depth.

Within Nashville, Tennessee resided all donors, each a Caucasian adult. The germline V gene has CDR1 GTSNPN and CDR2 SVGIG (reference sequence). Trimming pared 3 bases from V and 1 base from J, leaving 12 bases between. The CDR3 has 14 residues. This clonotype originated in a man younger than 35 in good health. The sample comprised naive CD4+ T cells sorted from blood. Subset noted: CD45RA+ positively selected. This chain connects TRBV30 to TRBJ1-1; no reliable D call. The CDR3 region is CAWRAPGTNTEAFF. In DNA form, the CDR3 reads TGTGCCTGGAGGGCTCCAGGAACGAACACTGAAGCTTTCTTT.